This T cell receptor (beta chain) was found in a study of blood T cell repertoires in COVID-19. Study overall: Sample material is recorded as cDNA or gDNA derived from T cells, B-cell-depleted T cells, or PBMCs.

The junction had 7 bases not matched to a gene; V was cut back by 5 bases and J by 6 bases. The CDR3 runs to 14 residues. In germline, CDR1 is SGHTA, CDR2 FQGNSA. The assay was immunoSEQ multiplex PCR, and TCRdb's table has in-frame clones only and misses some. Of more than 95,000 clones in the sample, around 79% were seen once. The source of this sequence is a man aged 45-65 years with acute or convalescent COVID-19. Sequencing was performed on peripheral blood. The chain has TRBV7-2 and TRBJ2-1; 7 bases line up with TRBD2. As DNA, the CDR3 is TGTGCCAGCAGCGGGACGGCGGGAGTCAATGAGCAGTTCTTC. Its protein product is CASSGTAGVNEQFF.